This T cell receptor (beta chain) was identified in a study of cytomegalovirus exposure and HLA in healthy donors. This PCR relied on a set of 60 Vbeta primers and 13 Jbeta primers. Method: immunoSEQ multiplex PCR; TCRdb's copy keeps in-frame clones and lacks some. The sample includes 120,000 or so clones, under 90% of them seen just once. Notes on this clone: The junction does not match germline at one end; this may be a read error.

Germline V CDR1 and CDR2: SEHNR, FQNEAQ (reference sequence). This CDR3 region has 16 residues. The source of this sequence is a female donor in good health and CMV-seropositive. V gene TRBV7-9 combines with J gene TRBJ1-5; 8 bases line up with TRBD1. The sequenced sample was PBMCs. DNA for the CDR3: TGTGCCAGCAGCCGAGCCCAGGGGGCTAGCGATCAGCCCCAGCATTTT. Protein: CASSRAQGASDQPQHF.